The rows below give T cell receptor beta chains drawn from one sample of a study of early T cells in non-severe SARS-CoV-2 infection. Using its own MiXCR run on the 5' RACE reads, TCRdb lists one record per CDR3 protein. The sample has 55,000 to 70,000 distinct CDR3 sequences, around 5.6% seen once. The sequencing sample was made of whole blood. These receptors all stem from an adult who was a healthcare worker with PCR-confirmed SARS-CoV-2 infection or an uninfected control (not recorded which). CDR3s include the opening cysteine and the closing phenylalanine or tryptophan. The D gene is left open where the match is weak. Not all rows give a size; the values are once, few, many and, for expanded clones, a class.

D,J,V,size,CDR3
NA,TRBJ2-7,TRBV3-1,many,CASSQAHGGAYEQYF
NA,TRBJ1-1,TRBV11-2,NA,CASSSMTGSPEAFF
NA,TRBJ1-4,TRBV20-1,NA,CSARRNEKLFF
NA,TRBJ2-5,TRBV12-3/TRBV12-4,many,CASSGRVTETQYF
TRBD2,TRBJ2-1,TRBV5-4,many,CASSLDTRTRVLNEQFF
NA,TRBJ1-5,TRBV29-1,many,CSVGEGDRQPQHF
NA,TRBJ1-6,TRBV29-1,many,CSVRPFGRRSPRDSLHF
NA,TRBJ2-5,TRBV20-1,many,CSAPRGSQETQYF
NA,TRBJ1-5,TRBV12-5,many,CASGVNQPQHF
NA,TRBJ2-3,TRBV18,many,CASSPGGPLRGTDTQYF
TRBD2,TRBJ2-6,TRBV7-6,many,CASSLGGLSGANVLTF
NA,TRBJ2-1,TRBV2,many,CASSGGEEAPRF
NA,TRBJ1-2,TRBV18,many,CASSPGPSGHGYTF
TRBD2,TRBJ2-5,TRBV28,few,CASSLESGGQKTQYF
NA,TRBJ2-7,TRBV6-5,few,CASSYRTGAGEQYF
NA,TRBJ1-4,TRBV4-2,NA,CASSQTTAGGEEKLFF
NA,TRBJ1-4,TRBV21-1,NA,CASIQTGNGLFF
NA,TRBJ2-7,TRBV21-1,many,CASSKEVWVGLSYEQYF
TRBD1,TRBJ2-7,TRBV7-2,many,CASSRGTGISYEQYF
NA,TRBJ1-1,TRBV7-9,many,CASSLVAGNTEAFF
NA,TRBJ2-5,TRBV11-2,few,CASSPSSVETQYF
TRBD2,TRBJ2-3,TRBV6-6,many,CASKELAGGPDTQYF
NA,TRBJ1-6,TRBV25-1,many,CASSELGSNSPLHF
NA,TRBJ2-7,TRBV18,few,CASSEKVNRHF